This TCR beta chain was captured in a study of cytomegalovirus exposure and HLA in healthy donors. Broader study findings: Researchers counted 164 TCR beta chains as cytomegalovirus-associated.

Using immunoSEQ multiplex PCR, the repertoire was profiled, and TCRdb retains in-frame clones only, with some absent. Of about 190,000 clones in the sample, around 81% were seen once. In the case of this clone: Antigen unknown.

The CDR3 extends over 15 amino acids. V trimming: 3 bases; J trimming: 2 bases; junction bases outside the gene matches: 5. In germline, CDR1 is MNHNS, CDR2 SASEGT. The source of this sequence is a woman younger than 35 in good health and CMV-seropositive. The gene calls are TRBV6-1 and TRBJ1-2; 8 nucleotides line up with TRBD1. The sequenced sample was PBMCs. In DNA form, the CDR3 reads TGTGCCAGCAGTGATAGGACAGGGACGAACTATGGCTACACCTTC. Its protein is CASSDRTGTNYGYTF.